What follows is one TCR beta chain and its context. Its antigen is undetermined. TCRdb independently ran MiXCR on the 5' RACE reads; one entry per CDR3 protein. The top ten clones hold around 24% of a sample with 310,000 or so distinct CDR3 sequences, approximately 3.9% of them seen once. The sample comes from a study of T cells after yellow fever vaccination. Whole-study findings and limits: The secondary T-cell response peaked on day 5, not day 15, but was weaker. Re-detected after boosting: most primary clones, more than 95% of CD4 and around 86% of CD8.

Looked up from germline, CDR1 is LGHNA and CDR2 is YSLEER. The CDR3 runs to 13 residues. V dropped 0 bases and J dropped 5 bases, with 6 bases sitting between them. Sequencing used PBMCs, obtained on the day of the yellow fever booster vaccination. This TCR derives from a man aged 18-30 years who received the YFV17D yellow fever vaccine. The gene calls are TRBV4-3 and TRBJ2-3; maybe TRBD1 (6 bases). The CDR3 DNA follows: TGCGCCAGCAGCCAAGAACAGGGAGATACGCAGTATTTT. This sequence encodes CASSQEQGDTQYF.